The T cell receptor beta chain described here comes from a study of response to subunit inactivated influenza vaccine. This clonotype occurred a few times. TCRdb itself ran the RT-PCR reads through MiXCR, one entry per CDR3 protein. The sample includes around 530,000 distinct CDR3 sequences, 15% to 20% of them seen just once. Trimming pared 3 bases from V and 5 bases from J, leaving 15 bases between. Germline loops: CDR1 SGHTA, CDR2 FQGNSA. The CDR3 totals 15 residues. Sequenced material: CD4+ T cells sorted from PBMCs, taken around 25 months after vaccination. This chain uses TRBV7-2 with TRBJ2-3; D not resolved. This clonotype was obtained from a man aged 50-75 years who received an inactivated influenza vaccine. The CDR3 loop reads CASSFPSQWKDTQYF. The CDR3 nucleotides are TGTGCCAGCAGCTTCCCCTCTCAATGGAAAGATACGCAGTATTTT.